These 13 T cell receptor beta chains were all obtained from the same sample, sequenced in a study of blood T cell repertoires in COVID-19. The protocol was immunoSEQ multiplex PCR, while the TCRdb copy is restricted to in-frame clones and leaves out a portion. The sample records about 170,000 clones, around 85% being singletons. The sample comprised peripheral blood. All receptors come from a human donor with acute or convalescent COVID-19. The donor label of this sample is uncertain.

The chain joins TRBV5-4 to TRBJ2-5; weak D call: TRBD1 (6 bases). With 3 bases removed from V and 2 bases from J, the gap between germline ends came to 8 bases. From germline, CDR1 is SGHNT and CDR2 YYREEE (reference sequence). This CDR3 spans 13 amino acids. CDR3 DNA: TGTGCCAGCAGCTATGGACAGCAAGAGACCCAGTACTTC. The encoded protein is CASSYGQQETQYF.

The rearrangement uses TRBV19 and TRBJ1-4, with a weak D call TRBD1 (6 bases). This CDR3 is built from 13 residues. Per germline, CDR1 LNHDA and CDR2 SQIVND (reference sequence). V was clipped by 2 bases and J by 8 bases, with 9 bases between them. CDR3 in amino acids: CASSIRTVEKLFF. The CDR3 nucleotides read TGTGCCAGTAGTATAAGGACAGTCGAAAAACTGTTTTTT.

V and J are TRBV7-2 and TRBJ1-5, with 8 bases that match TRBD1. This CDR3 region has 16 residues. Germline assignment: CDR1 SGHTA and CDR2 FQGNSA. V dropped 5 bases and J dropped 11; count of bases not matched to a gene: 17. The CDR3 DNA follows: TGTGCCAGCAGCACAGCCGACAAACAGGGGGGAGCGACCCAGCATTTT. It specifies CASSTADKQGGATQHF.

The chain employs TRBV3-1 (or the pseudogene TRBV3-2) and TRBJ2-7, with TRBD1 as a possible D gene (6 bases). V dropped 0 bases and J dropped 0 bases, with 9 bases sitting between them. The length of the CDR3 is 15 residues. Germline assignment: CDR1 LGHDT and CDR2 YNNKEL (reference sequence). The CDR3 region is CASSQDNRASYEQYF. CDR3 coding DNA: TGTGCCAGCAGCCAAGATAACAGGGCCTCCTACGAGCAGTACTTC.

The rearrangement joins TRBV3-1 (or the pseudogene TRBV3-2) to TRBJ2-2; 9 positions agree with TRBD2. The CDR3 spans 15 residues. Germline V gene sequence: CDR1 LGHDT, CDR2 YNNKEL (reference sequence). DNA of the CDR3: TGTCCCACCGCGGGGCGGGGGGGCGGCACCGGGGAGCTGTTTTTT. Its translation is CPTAGRGGGTGELFF.

This clone was counted between two and nine times. The V gene is TRBV6-1, the J gene TRBJ2-3; 10 bases line up with TRBD2. Germline CDR1 is MNHNS and CDR2 is SASEGT. The CDR3 is made up of 17 amino acids. After removal of 2 bases from V and 7 bases from J, the junction contained 12 bases not matched to a gene. For the CDR3, the DNA is TGTGCCAGCAGTGAACCTAGCGGGGGTTCCTCCCGGAATACGCAGTATTTT. Translated: CASSEPSGGSSRNTQYF.

This clone was seen just once. The J gene is TRBJ2-3, the V gene TRBV11-2, with TRBD1 identical over 8 bases. This CDR3 contains 15 residues. The V gene's germline CDR1 is SGHAT and CDR2 FQNNGV. After removal of 5 bases from V and 5 bases from J, the junction contained 9 bases not matched to a gene. CDR3 coding DNA: TGTGCCAGCAGCCGGGACAGGTCTGGGAGAGATACGCAGTATTTT. Protein sequence: CASSRDRSGRDTQYF.

The chain joins TRBV3-1 (or the pseudogene TRBV3-2) to TRBJ2-5; a possible D gene is TRBD1 (6 bases). The CDR3 sequence is 16 residues long. The V and J ends lost 4 bases and 4 bases respectively, with 19 bases between them. CDR1 LGHDT and CDR2 YNNKEL come from the germline V gene (reference sequence). The CDR3 DNA is TGTGCCAGCAGCCCCCTCGGCACAGGGCTTGGAGAGACCCAGTACTTC. It is translated as CASSPLGTGLGETQYF.

The rearrangement links TRBV5-5 to TRBJ1-2, with D unclear. V dropped 7 bases and J dropped 4 bases, with 17 bases sitting between them. This CDR3 comprises 14 residues. CDR1 SGHKS and CDR2 YYEKEE come from the germline V gene (reference sequence). The CDR3 here is CASSGGGGGYGYTF. DNA of the CDR3: TGTGCCAGCTCTGGAGGAGGCGGAGGCTATGGCTACACCTTC.

The rearrangement joins TRBV5-5 to TRBJ2-3; D possibly corresponds to TRBD2 (6 bases). Germline loops: CDR1 SGHKS, CDR2 YYEKEE (reference sequence). This CDR3 has 17 residues. V lost 2 bases and J lost 1, with 17 bases in between. The CDR3 reads CASSLGGTGLRTDTQYF. For the CDR3, the DNA is TGTGCCAGCAGCTTAGGTGGGACGGGACTTCGCACAGATACGCAGTATTTT.

The chain combines TRBV5-1 with TRBJ2-7; no clear D gene. CDR3 length equals 15 residues. Germline lookup yields CDR1 SGHRS and CDR2 YFSETQ. Trimming pared 4 bases from V and 0 bases from J, leaving 14 bases between. This chain's CDR3 is CASSNPGPSSYEQYF. The CDR3 coding sequence is TGCGCCAGCAGCAATCCGGGTCCCAGCTCCTACGAGCAGTACTTC.

This clone was recorded once. The chain is built from TRBV7-2 and TRBJ1-5; D gene uncertain. Germline values: CDR1 SGHTA, CDR2 FQGNSA. Trimming pared 6 bases from V and 4 bases from J, leaving 13 bases between. The CDR3 sequence is 14 residues long. The CDR3 nucleotides read TGTGCCAGCAGGTTGGGATCGGGGAATCAGCCCCAGCATTTT. It is translated as CASRLGSGNQPQHF.

V usage is TRBV10-3 and J usage is TRBJ1-2; 7 bases agree with TRBD1. The CDR3 sequence is 16 residues long. V gave up 3 bases and J gave up 2 bases; unmatched junction bases: 9. From germline, CDR1 is ENHRY and CDR2 SYGVKD. CDR3 region: CAISDIQIRGNYGYTF. CDR3 DNA: TGTGCCATCAGTGACATTCAAATCAGGGGGAACTATGGCTACACCTTC.